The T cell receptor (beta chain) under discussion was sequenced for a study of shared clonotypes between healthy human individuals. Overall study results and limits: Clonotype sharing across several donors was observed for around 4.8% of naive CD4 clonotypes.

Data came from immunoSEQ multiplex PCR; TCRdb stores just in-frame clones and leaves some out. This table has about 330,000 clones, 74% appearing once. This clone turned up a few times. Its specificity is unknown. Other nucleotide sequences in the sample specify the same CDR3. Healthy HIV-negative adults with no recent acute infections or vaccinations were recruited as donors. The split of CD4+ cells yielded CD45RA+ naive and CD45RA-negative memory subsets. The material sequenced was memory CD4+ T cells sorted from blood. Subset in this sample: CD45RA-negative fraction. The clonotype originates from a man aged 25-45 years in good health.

The chain's CDR3 is CASSLGVRNTGELFF. The CDR3 nucleotides read TGTGCCAGCAGCTTAGGGGTCAGGAACACCGGGGAGCTGTTTTTT. The chain recombines TRBV5-4 with TRBJ2-2; weak D call: TRBD1 (5 bases). This CDR3 has 15 amino acids. Germline V gene lookup returns CDR1 SGHNT and CDR2 YYREEE (reference sequence). Trimming shortened V by 2 bases and J by 1 base, and 9 bases separated the two germline ends.